This T cell receptor (beta chain) derives from a study of blood T cells in healthy people across ages. The germline gives CDR1 SNHLY, CDR2 FYNNEI. With 0 bases removed from V and 6 bases from J, the gap between germline ends came to 8 bases. The CDR3 has 13 amino acids. A second 7 to 11 cycle PCR used barcoded and J-beta primers. TCRdb re-analysed the 5' RACE reads in MiXCR, keeping a single row per CDR3 protein. The sample has about 780,000 distinct CDR3 sequences; about a quarter are singletons. These data also formed part of another study, on T cells of mothers and their children.

The origin of this receptor is a boy younger than 18 in good health. This sequence joins TRBV2 and TRBJ1-1; D is undetermined. Input material: blood. The CDR3 sequence: CASSEAGQPEAFF. The CDR3 bases are TGTGCCAGCAGTGAAGCTGGGCAGCCTGAAGCTTTCTTT.